The entry below describes one T cell receptor (beta chain). The data derive from a study of blood T cell repertoires in COVID-19. Turning to the study itself: Sources were T cells, B-cell-depleted T cells, or PBMCs; the material itself was cDNA or gDNA.

Some clones are missing from TCRdb's copy, which holds only in-frame ones; the method was immunoSEQ multiplex PCR. The data contain roughly 350,000 clones, around nine tenths of them singletons. The clonotype was recovered from a woman aged 18-35 years who had recovered from COVID-19. Material for sequencing was peripheral blood.

The CDR3 protein is CASSLTRPSGKNIQYF. CDR3 sequence (DNA): TGTGCCAGCAGCTTGACTAGACCGTCGGGCAAAAACATTCAGTACTTC. The chain carries TRBV5-8 and TRBJ2-4; D possibly corresponds to TRBD2 (5 bases). Germline loops: CDR1 SGHTS, CDR2 YDEGEE. There are 16 residues in the CDR3. V was clipped by 1 base and J by 3 bases, with 14 bases between them. The whole variable domain, filled in from reference TRBV5-8 and TRBJ2-4, reads EAGVTQSPTHLIKTRGQQATLRCSPISGHTSVYWYQQALGLGLQFLLWYDEGEERNRGNFPPRFSGRQFPNYSSELNVNALELEDSALYLCASSLTRPSGKNIQYFGAGTRLSVL.